This T cell receptor beta chain came from a study of blood T cells in healthy people across ages. Whole-study results and caveats: PBMCs were not sorted, which prevented a conclusive comparison of naive versus antigen-experienced cells. For the donors, CMV status was unknown and possibly confounded expanded clonotype changes.

About this clonotype itself: No antigen is known for it.

The use of a sample-barcoded 5' primer and a J-beta primer mix characterized a second PCR of roughly 6 to 11 cycles. One entry per CDR3 protein results from TCRdb running MiXCR on the 5' RACE reads. The sample carries about 680,000 distinct CDR3 sequences, more than 40% recorded once. The sequence came from a woman aged 55-70 years in good health. Sequencing used blood.

In DNA, the CDR3 is TGTGCCAGCAGCCAGGAAAGCGGGAAGCTCACCGGGGAGCTGTTTTTT. It codes for CASSQESGKLTGELFF. The V call is TRBV7-3, the J call TRBJ2-2, with 7 bases fitting TRBD2. CDR3 length equals 16 residues. Germline V gene data show CDR1 as SGHTA and CDR2 as FQGTGA. The trim removed 5 bases at V and 4 bases at J, leaving 10 bases unmatched.